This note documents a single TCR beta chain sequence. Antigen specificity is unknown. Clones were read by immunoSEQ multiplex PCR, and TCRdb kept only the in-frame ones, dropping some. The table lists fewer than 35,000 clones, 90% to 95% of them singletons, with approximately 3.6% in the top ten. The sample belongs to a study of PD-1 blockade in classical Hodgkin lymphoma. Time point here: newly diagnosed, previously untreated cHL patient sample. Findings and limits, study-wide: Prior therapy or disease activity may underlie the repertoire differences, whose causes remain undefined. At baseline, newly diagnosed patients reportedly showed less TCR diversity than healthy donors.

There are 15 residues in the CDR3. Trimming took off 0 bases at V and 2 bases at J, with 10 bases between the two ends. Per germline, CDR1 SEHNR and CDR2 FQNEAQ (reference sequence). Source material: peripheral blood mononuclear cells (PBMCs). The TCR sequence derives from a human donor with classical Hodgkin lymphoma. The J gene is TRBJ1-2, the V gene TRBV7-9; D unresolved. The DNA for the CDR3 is TGTGCCAGCAGCTTAGCGCAAGCAGGAAACTATGGCTACACCTTC. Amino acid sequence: CASSLAQAGNYGYTF. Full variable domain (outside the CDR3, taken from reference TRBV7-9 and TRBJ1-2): DTGVSQNPRHKITKRGQNVTFRCDPISEHNRLYWYRQTLGQGPEFLTYFQNEAQLEKSRLLSDRFSAERPKGSFSTLEIQRTEQGDSAMYLCASSLAQAGNYGYTFGSGTRLTVV.